This T cell receptor beta chain derives from a study of blood T cells in healthy people across ages. A second PCR of about 6 to 12 cycles used a sample-barcoded 5' primer and a J-beta primer mix. TCRdb reprocessed the 5' RACE reads via MiXCR and lists one record per CDR3 protein. The sample holds about 1.4 million distinct CDR3 sequences, roughly 59% seen once. The V and J ends lost 1 base and 4 bases respectively, with 20 bases between them. Germline V gene lookup returns CDR1 LNHNV and CDR2 YYDKDF (reference sequence). This CDR3 region has 17 residues. The clonotype comes from a man aged 18-30 years in good health. The rearrangement uses TRBV15 and TRBJ2-7; D gene uncertain. The sequencing input was blood. CDR3 sequence: CATSRGQNEPRAYEQYF. In DNA, the CDR3 is TGTGCCACCAGCAGAGGACAAAATGAGCCCCGTGCTTACGAGCAGTACTTC. The whole variable domain, filled in from reference TRBV15 and TRBJ2-7, reads DAMVIQNPRYQVTQFGKPVTLSCSQTLNHNVMYWYQQKSSQAPKLLFHYYDKDFNNEADTPDNFQSRRPNTSFCFLDIRSPGLGDTAMYLCATSRGQNEPRAYEQYFGPGTRLTVT.